This TCR beta chain emerged from a study of tumour-infiltrating T cells in Burkitt lymphoma (dated by TCRdb to 2019 to 2021). For the study in its entirety: TCR repertoire data were compared against clinical outcome, and productive clonality predicted overall survival and progression-free survival independently of established prognostic factors such as age at diagnosis.

Notes on this clone: This clone's antigen is unknown. Base-call qualities are not available, and no considerably larger clone is one nucleotide away.

Receptor libraries were prepared by the immunoSEQ multiplex PCR assay. Not all clones reach the TCRdb copy of this immuneACCESS table, which keeps in-frame sequences only. Checked studies attribute under half of the gap to unresolved V genes and leave the rest unexplained. The sample table holds about 7,100 clones, of which around 70% were seen once. Roughly 40% of the sample belongs to the ten largest clones. The CDR3 starts with the cysteine, ends with the phenylalanine, and has 16 residues. The DNA shown is the 48-base CDR3, in frame from base 1. The germline V gene supplies CDR1 SGHDN and CDR2 FVKESK. Trimming at the junction amounts to 4 bases on V and 0 bases on J, and the germline ends lie 16 bases apart.

This TCR was sampled from a human donor with diffuse large B-cell lymphoma. The sample taken for sequencing was tumor tissue. The rearranged segments are TRBV14 and TRBJ2-7; the D gene could be either TRBD1 or TRBD2, each agreeing at 6 bases. This receptor carries the CDR3 CASSRPLGGGSYEQYF. The bases read TGTGCCAGCAGCCGACCCCTCGGAGGGGGCTCCTACGAGCAGTACTTC. Full variable domain (CDR3 extended with the reference TRBV14 and TRBJ2-7 proteins): EAGVTQFPSHSVIEKGQTVTLRCDPISGHDNLYWYRRVMGKEIKFLLHFVKESKQDESGMPNNRFLAERTGGTYSTLKVQPAELEDSGVYFCASSRPLGGGSYEQYFGPGTRLTVT.